The following is a T cell receptor beta chain sequence with its context. Its antigen is not known. Every subset's genomic DNA went evenly onto several immunoSEQ plates. Here immunoSEQ multiplex PCR was the method, and the copy in TCRdb shows in-frame clones only, minus some. The sample gives approximately 2,000,000 clones, 85% to 95% of which show up once; approximately 0.39% is in the top ten. This sample was included in a study of shared clonotypes between healthy human individuals. Study observations and caveats: Non-shared clonotypes were found to have lower generation probabilities than the clonotypes that were shared by all four of the sorted-subset donors.

The CDR3 is made up of 16 amino acids. V was clipped by 5 bases and J by 4 bases, with 20 bases between them. The germline V gene has CDR1 SGHRS and CDR2 YFSETQ. Donors, healthy HIV-negative adults, lacked recent acute infections or vaccinations. This receptor was taken from a man aged 18 to 29 in good health. Some clones in this sample may be carry-over from other donors' samples. This chain uses TRBV5-1 with TRBJ2-3, with TRBD2 as a possible D gene (5 bases). The specimen sequenced was naive CD4+ T cells from PBMCs. Subset of the sample: CD45RA+ positively selected. CDR3 sequence (DNA): TGCGCCAGCAGGTCGCGGATAGGAGGTTTGTCAGATACGCAGTATTTT. The encoded protein is CASRSRIGGLSDTQYF.